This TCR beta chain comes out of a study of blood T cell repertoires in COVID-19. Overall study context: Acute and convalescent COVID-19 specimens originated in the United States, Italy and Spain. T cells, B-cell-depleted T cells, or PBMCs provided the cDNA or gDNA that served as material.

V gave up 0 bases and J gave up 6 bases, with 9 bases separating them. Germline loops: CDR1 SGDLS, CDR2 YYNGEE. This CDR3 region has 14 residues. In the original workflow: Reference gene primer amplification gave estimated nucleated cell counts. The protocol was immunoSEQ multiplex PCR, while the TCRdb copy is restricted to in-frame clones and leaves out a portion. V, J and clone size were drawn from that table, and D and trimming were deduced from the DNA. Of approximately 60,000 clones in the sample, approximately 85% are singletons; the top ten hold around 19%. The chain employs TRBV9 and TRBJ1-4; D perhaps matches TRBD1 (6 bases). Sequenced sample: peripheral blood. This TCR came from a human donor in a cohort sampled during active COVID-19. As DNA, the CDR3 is TGTGCCAGCAGCGTAGCTCACAGGGATGAAAAACTGTTTTTT. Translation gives CASSVAHRDEKLFF.